The entry below describes one TCR beta chain. Primers used in a second PCR of roughly 7 to 11 cycles were a sample-barcoded 5' primer and a J-beta primer mix. TCRdb re-analysed the 5' RACE reads in MiXCR, keeping a single row per CDR3 protein. This sample has about 760,000 distinct CDR3 sequences, with approximately 25% found just once. PBMCs were isolated at a quantity of at least 7 million per sample. The source of the sample is a study of blood T cells in healthy people across ages. Per germline, CDR1 SQVTM and CDR2 ANQGSEA. Trimming removed 6 bases at V and 1 base at J, with 9 bases between. This CDR3 spans 13 amino acids. The same data also went into a second study, on T cells of mothers and their children.

The sequenced material came from blood. The sequence was collected from a boy between 5 and 17 years old in good health. The chain carries TRBV29-1 and TRBJ2-2; D is possibly TRBD2 (7 bases). Written as DNA, the CDR3 is TGCAGCGTGCGGGGGCTGAACACCGGGGAGCTGTTTTTT. Residues: CSVRGLNTGELFF.